This passage covers 27 T cell receptor beta chains from one sample sequenced in a study of blood T cell repertoires in COVID-19. Measured with immunoSEQ multiplex PCR; TCRdb has only the in-frame clones, and not every one. Of 35,000 to 45,000 clones listed, 85% to 90% are singletons. The sequencing input was peripheral blood. Receptors were obtained from a human donor in a cohort sampled during active COVID-19.

CDR3 protein: CASRSGTIFADTQYF. CDR3 nucleotide sequence: TGTGCCAGCAGATCCGGGACTATTTTTGCAGATACGCAGTATTTT. The chain joins TRBV6-5 to TRBJ2-3, with 7 positions matching TRBD2. The V gene's germline CDR1 is MNHEY and CDR2 SVGAGI. CDR3 length: 15 amino acids. V gave up 6 bases and J gave up 4 bases; unmatched junction bases: 10.

The J gene is TRBJ2-2, the V gene TRBV5-6, with TRBD1 as a possible D gene (6 bases). Germline-derived CDR1 and CDR2 are SGHDT and YYEEEE. The CDR3 is 15 amino acids. V was trimmed by 4 bases and J by 7 bases, leaving 17 bases between them. The CDR3: CASSAGYRDGGELFF. For the CDR3, the DNA is TGTGCCAGCAGCGCCGGGTACAGGGATGGCGGGGAGCTGTTTTTT.

The rearrangement links TRBV7-6 to TRBJ1-1; 9 nucleotides line up with TRBD1. J was trimmed by 7 bases and V by 5 bases; bases with no gene match: 8. Germline CDR1 is SGHVS and CDR2 is FNYEAQ. The CDR3 contains 14 residues. In DNA form, the CDR3 reads TGTGCCAGCAGCCTGGGACAGGGTTCGAATGAAGCTTTCTTT. Translation: CASSLGQGSNEAFF.

This chain links TRBV19 with TRBJ1-4; 7 bases match TRBD1. J lost 6 bases, V lost 3 bases, and 7 bases had no gene match. CDR1 is LNHDA, CDR2 SQIVND, per germline (reference sequence). The CDR3 runs to 15 residues. CDR3 coding DNA: TGTGCCAGTAGTATTTCGGCAGGGGGGCATGAAAAACTGTTTTTT. Protein product: CASSISAGGHEKLFF.

The rearrangement joins TRBV11-2 to TRBJ1-3, with D tentatively TRBD1 (6 bases). CDR1 and CDR2 (germline): SGHAT, FQNNGV. Trimming cost V 3 bases and J 3 bases, with 9 bases left between them. The CDR3 has 14 residues. CDR3 sequence: CASSFQQGGNTIYF. The CDR3 DNA reads TGTGCCAGCAGCTTCCAACAGGGTGGAAACACCATATATTTT.

This chain uses TRBV7-2 with TRBJ2-2; D might be TRBD1 (5 bases). The CDR3 is 13 residues long. The V end was cut by 2 bases, the J end by 5 bases, with 6 bases between. Germline V lookup: CDR1 SGHTA, CDR2 FQGNSA. Here the CDR3 DNA reads TGTGCCAGCAGCTTACAGGGTACCGGGGAGCTGTTTTTT. The encoded protein is CASSLQGTGELFF.

The chain links TRBV19 to TRBJ1-1; TRBD1 might be the D (5 bases). This CDR3 is built from 13 residues. Trimming took 6 bases from V and 1 from J, leaving 9 bases between them. Germline CDR1 LNHDA, CDR2 SQIVND (reference sequence). As DNA, the CDR3 is TGTGCCAGTAGCAGGGACTCGAACACTGAAGCTTTCTTT. It is translated as CASSRDSNTEAFF.

The rearrangement uses TRBV7-9 and TRBJ2-7, with a tentative D call TRBD1 (6 bases). Germline-derived CDR1 and CDR2 are SEHNR and FQNEAQ (reference sequence). This CDR3 spans 14 amino acids. The V gene lost 4 bases and the J gene lost 2 bases, with 12 bases spanning the gap. The CDR3 reads CASSSATGAYEQYF. In DNA, the CDR3 is TGTGCCAGCAGCTCGGCGACAGGAGCCTACGAGCAGTACTTC. The whole variable domain, remainder taken from reference TRBV7-9 and TRBJ2-7, is DTGVSQNPRHKITKRGQNVTFRCDPISEHNRLYWYRQTLGQGPEFLTYFQNEAQLEKSRLLSDRFSAERPKGSFSTLEIQRTEQGDSAMYLCASSSATGAYEQYFGPGTRLTVT.

Here the CDR3 DNA reads TGTGCCAGCAGCTTGGGACTCCCAGGGCCCACCGGGGAGCTGTTTTTT. Amino acid sequence: CASSLGLPGPTGELFF. The chain employs TRBV7-8 and TRBJ2-2, with D maybe TRBD2 (6 bases). V lost 3 bases and J lost 4, with 15 bases in between. CDR1 is SGHVS and CDR2 is FQNEAQ in the germline V gene. The CDR3 consists of 16 residues. The entire variable domain, with the rest obtained from reference TRBV7-8 and TRBJ2-2, is as follows: GAGVSQSPRYKVAKRGQDVALRCDPISGHVSLFWYQQALGQGPEFLTYFQNEAQLDKSGLPSDRFFAERPEGSVSTLKIQRTQQEDSAVYLCASSLGLPGPTGELFFGEGSRLTVL.

This chain connects TRBV7-9 to TRBJ2-3; 10 nucleotides align to TRBD1. Germline V gene data show CDR1 as SEHNR and CDR2 as FQNEAQ (reference sequence). CDR3 length: 15 residues. Trimming removed 2 bases from V and 6 bases from J; junction bases left unmatched: 5. The CDR3 DNA follows: TGTGCCAGCAGCTTATGGACAGGGGGACTGGATACGCAGTATTTT. Residues: CASSLWTGGLDTQYF.

This clone has a single count. The chain joins TRBV29-1 to TRBJ1-2; D is perhaps TRBD1 (6 bases). V shed 7 bases and J shed 1 base, with 10 bases lying between them. This CDR3 contains 12 residues. Germline lookup yields CDR1 SQVTM and CDR2 ANQGSEA. CDR3 loop: CSGQGINYGYTF. The CDR3 DNA is TGCAGCGGCCAGGGGATTAACTATGGCTACACCTTC. The entire variable domain, with the rest obtained from reference TRBV29-1 and TRBJ1-2, is as follows: SAVISQKPSRDICQRGTSLTIQCQVDSQVTMMFWYRQQPGQSLTLIATANQGSEATYESGFVIDKFPISRPNLTFSTLTVSNMSPEDSSIYLCSGQGINYGYTFGSGTRLTVV.

The V gene is TRBV23-1, the J gene TRBJ2-3, with a possible D match to TRBD1 (6 bases). TRBV23-1 is reported as an ORF; its role is uncertain. Trimming left V 1 base short and J 2 bases short, with 19 bases between. The CDR3 has 18 residues. The CDR3 loop reads CASSQFRVSTGITDTQYF. The DNA for the CDR3 is TGCGCCAGCAGTCAATTTAGAGTGTCTACAGGGATCACAGATACGCAGTATTTT.

The chain is built from TRBV6-5 and TRBJ1-1; D gene unclear. The CDR3 consists of 14 residues. V lost 8 bases, J lost 5 bases, and 18 bases lay in between. Germline CDR1 reads MNHEY; CDR2 reads SVGAGI. The CDR3 DNA reads TGTGCCAGCGCCCGCCGCGGTCGGGATACTGAAGCTTTCTTT. Protein: CASARRGRDTEAFF.

The chain recombines TRBV5-4 with TRBJ2-1; D possibly corresponds to TRBD2 (5 bases). CDR1 and CDR2 (germline): SGHNT, YYREEE (reference sequence). The CDR3 length is 16 residues. V gave up 0 bases and J gave up 9 bases, with 19 bases separating them. The CDR3 loop is CASSLARGLNAGEQFF. The CDR3 coding sequence is TGTGCCAGCAGCTTGGCCCGAGGGCTTAATGCGGGTGAGCAGTTCTTC.

V is TRBV6-6 and J is TRBJ2-1; D is uncertain. The ends were cut back, 5 bases at V and 5 bases at J, with 10 bases in the middle. This CDR3 has 13 amino acids. Germline V CDR1 and CDR2: MNHNY, SVGAGI (reference sequence). Here the CDR3 DNA reads TGTGCCAGCAGTCTGTTTCCGGACAATGAGCAGTTCTTC. This sequence encodes CASSLFPDNEQFF.

The V and J genes are TRBV11-2 and TRBJ2-3; the D gene is possibly TRBD2 (6 bases). CDR1 is SGHAT and CDR2 is FQNNGV in the germline V gene. This CDR3 contains 14 residues. Trimming stripped 3 bases from V and 4 bases from J, with 11 bases between. CDR3 coding DNA: TGTGCCAGCAGCTTGACCAGGGAGGCAGATACGCAGTATTTT. Its translation: CASSLTREADTQYF.

The chain couples TRBV9 to TRBJ2-2; the D gene is possibly TRBD2 (6 bases). Germline values: CDR1 SGDLS, CDR2 YYNGEE. Trimming stripped 0 bases from V and 5 bases from J, with 14 bases between. CDR3 length equals 16 residues. CDR3 region: CASSVAMDYDTGELFF. The CDR3 nucleotides are TGTGCCAGCAGCGTAGCAATGGACTACGATACCGGGGAGCTGTTTTTT.

This chain links TRBV7-9 with TRBJ1-2, with D hard to call. Germline lookup yields CDR1 SEHNR and CDR2 FQNEAQ (reference sequence). The ends were cut back, 3 bases at V and 3 bases at J, with 11 bases in the middle. The CDR3 is 14 amino acids. The CDR3 is CASSLRSRDYGYTF. CDR3 DNA sequence: TGTGCCAGCAGCTTGCGTTCCCGGGACTATGGCTACACCTTC.

This sequence joins TRBV30 and TRBJ1-3, with D tentatively TRBD1 (5 bases). This CDR3 comprises 13 residues. Germline CDR1 GTSNPN, CDR2 SVGIG (reference sequence). V was shortened by 3 bases and J by 2 bases, with 8 bases between the two germline ends. CDR3 DNA: TGTGCCTGGAGCAGGGCCGCTGGAAACACCATATATTTT. Translated, it gives CAWSRAAGNTIYF.

The V and J genes are TRBV10-1 and TRBJ2-5; TRBD1 aligns across 8 bases. In germline, CDR1 is WNHNN, CDR2 SYGVQD (reference sequence). The junction had 4 bases not matched to a gene; V was cut back by 6 bases and J by 1 base. The CDR3 covers 14 residues. CDR3 residues: CASRHTGGQETQYF. The CDR3 bases are TGCGCCAGCAGACACACAGGGGGCCAAGAGACCCAGTACTTC.

V and J are TRBV18 and TRBJ2-7; 8 bases are a match to TRBD1. The germline gives CDR1 KGHSH, CDR2 LQKENI. V gave up 0 bases and J gave up 6 bases; unmatched junction bases: 10. The CDR3 is 16 amino acids. The CDR3: CASSPPMGQGAGEQYF. The DNA of the CDR3 is TGTGCCAGCTCACCACCGATGGGCCAGGGGGCCGGCGAGCAGTACTTC. Together with reference TRBV18 and TRBJ2-7, the CDR3 gives the full variable domain: NAGVMQNPRHLVRRRGQEARLRCSPMKGHSHVYWYRQLPEEGLKFMVYLQKENIIDESGMPKERFSAEFPKEGPSILRIQQVVRGDSAAYFCASSPPMGQGAGEQYFGPGTRLTVT.

The CDR3, as DNA: TGTGCCAGCAGCGCCAGGGGACCCACAGATACGCAGTATTTT. Translated: CASSARGPTDTQYF. The V gene is TRBV25-1, the J gene TRBJ2-3, with a possible D match to TRBD1 (6 bases). In germline, CDR1 is MGHDK, CDR2 SYGVNS. V lost 6 bases, J lost 2 bases, and 12 bases lay in between. The CDR3 is 14 amino acids.

The J gene is TRBJ2-1, the V gene TRBV6-5, with TRBD2 matching 7 bases. The V and J ends lost 10 bases and 9 bases, in that order; junction bases with no gene match: 6. The CDR3 runs to 11 residues. Germline V CDR1 and CDR2: MNHEY, SVGAGI. Here the CDR3 reads CAIRGVGEQFF. CDR3 DNA: TGTGCCATCCGGGGGGTGGGTGAGCAGTTCTTC.

V and J are TRBV10-3 and TRBJ1-1, with 8 bases matching TRBD1. The CDR3 has 14 amino acids. The V gene end was trimmed by 6 bases and the J gene end by 2 bases; junction bases not matched to a gene: 5. CDR1 and CDR2 (germline): ENHRY, SYGVKD. CDR3 protein: CAISEDRVNTEAFF. The CDR3 coding sequence is TGTGCCATCAGCGAGGACAGGGTAAACACTGAAGCTTTCTTT.

The count of this clone is one. V gene TRBV5-1 combines with J gene TRBJ2-5; 7 bases align to TRBD1. Trimming removed 2 bases from V and 3 bases from J; junction bases left unmatched: 1. The V gene's germline CDR1 is SGHRS and CDR2 YFSETQ. This CDR3 is 13 amino acids long. Here the CDR3 DNA reads TGCGCCAGCAGCTTCGACAGGGAAGAGACCCAGTACTTC. Amino acid sequence: CASSFDREETQYF.

The chain combines TRBV7-3 with TRBJ1-5, with a weak D call TRBD1 (6 bases). The germline gives CDR1 SGHTA, CDR2 FQGTGA. This CDR3 contains 15 residues. Trimming removed 5 bases from V and 3 bases from J, with 14 bases in between. The CDR3 DNA reads as TGTGCCAGCAGCCCGCCACAGGGAAACAATCAGCCCCAGCATTTT. It yields the protein CASSPPQGNNQPQHF.

The chain has TRBV4-3 and TRBJ2-3, with D maybe TRBD2 (5 bases). Germline CDR1 reads LGHNA; CDR2 reads YSLEER. CDR3 length equals 17 residues. V was clipped by 4 bases and J by 0 bases, with 17 bases between them. The CDR3 sequence is CASSRSGAGYSTDTQYF. CDR3 coding DNA: TGCGCCAGCAGCCGGAGCGGTGCGGGCTATAGCACAGATACGCAGTATTTT.